Below are 8 T cell receptor beta chains sequenced from a single sample in a study of T cells in Graves' hyperthyroidism and ophthalmopathy. Template material for amplifying TCR beta CDR3 regions consisted of RNA transcripts. HTBI primers were the set used in a first-round RT-PCR of the TCR CDR3. TCRdb called the multiplex PCR reads again in MiXCR, with one record for every CDR3 protein. In the table there are approximately 400,000 distinct CDR3 sequences, 13% of which are singletons. The sequenced sample was blood. These receptors originate from a young man with Graves' hyperthyroidism that later progressed to Graves' ophthalmopathy.

The J gene is TRBJ1-5, the V gene TRBV4-1; the match to TRBD1 covers 11 bases. CDR1 and CDR2 from the germline V gene are MGHRA and YSYEKL. There are 18 residues in the CDR3. V lost 0 bases and J lost 5; bases outside the gene matches: 9. CDR3 nucleotide sequence: TGCGCCAGCAGCCAAGAATGGGGTGGACAGGGGGCTTATCAGCCCCAGCATTTT. It specifies CASSQEWGGQGAYQPQHF.

As regards this clonotype: At one end the junction does not follow the germline gene, possibly because of a read error. This chain connects TRBV24-1 to TRBJ1-4, with TRBD1 as a possible D gene (5 bases). CDR3 length: 14 residues. CDR1 is KGHDR, CDR2 SFDVKD, per germline. The CDR3 nucleotides are TGTGCCACTAGTGATGGGCAGGGTAACGAAAAACTGTTTTTT. As protein: CATSDGQGNEKLFF.

This clonotype appeared many times. V and J are TRBV2 and TRBJ1-2, with 10 positions matching TRBD1. V lost 5 bases and J lost 3; bases outside the gene matches: 3. The CDR3 has 14 amino acids. The germline V gene has CDR1 SNHLY and CDR2 FYNNEI. As DNA, the CDR3 is TGTGCCAGCAGTCAGACAGGGGGCTACTATGGCTACACCTTC. Its protein product is CASSQTGGYYGYTF.

This clonotype has at least ten counts. J is TRBJ2-4 and V is TRBV3-1, with TRBD1 as a possible D gene (6 bases). V was clipped by 4 bases and J by 8 bases, with 15 bases between them. The germline gives CDR1 LGHDT, CDR2 YNNKEL (reference sequence). This CDR3 comprises 14 residues. The CDR3 spells CASSRTAGVDIQYF. CDR3 nucleotides: TGTGCCAGCAGCCGAACCGCAGGGGTTGACATTCAGTACTTC. Filled out from reference TRBV3-1 and TRBJ2-4, the complete variable domain reads DTAVSQTPKYLVTQMGNDKSIKCEQNLGHDTMYWYKQDSKKFLKIMFSYNNKELIINETVPNRFSPKSPDKAHLNLHINSLELGDSAVYFCASSRTAGVDIQYFGAGTRLSVL.

This clonotype was picked up a small number of times. The CDR3: CASSPLDSYNEQFF. The CDR3 DNA is TGTGCCAGCAGTCCACTAGACTCCTACAATGAGCAGTTCTTC. The V call is TRBV6-1, the J call TRBJ2-1, with D perhaps matching TRBD2 (5 bases). Germline V gene sequence: CDR1 MNHNS, CDR2 SASEGT. This CDR3 region has 14 residues. V shed 5 bases and J shed 0 bases, with 8 bases lying between them.

This clonotype occurred many times. V and J are TRBV27 and TRBJ2-7, with 9 positions matching TRBD2. The CDR3 consists of 16 residues. Germline V gene lookup returns CDR1 MNHEY and CDR2 SMNVEV (reference sequence). V lost 4 bases to trimming and J lost 3 bases; unmatched junction nucleotides: 10. CDR3 amino acids: CASSYRASGGIYEQYF. As DNA, the CDR3 is TGTGCCAGCAGTTACCGTGCGAGCGGGGGGATCTACGAGCAGTACTTC.

This clonotype occurred a few times. The J gene is TRBJ1-6, the V gene TRBV20-1; possibly TRBD1 for D (6 bases). The CDR3 consists of 15 residues. The germline V and J ends were trimmed by 6 bases and 2 bases, with 14 bases remaining between them. Germline-derived CDR1 and CDR2 are DFQATT and SNEGSKA (reference sequence). The CDR3 DNA sequence: TGCAGTGCGAAAACAGGGACTACCTATAATTCACCCCTCCACTTT. This encodes CSAKTGTTYNSPLHF.

In this sample, this clonotype turned up many times. The rearrangement links TRBV28 to TRBJ2-5, with D possibly being TRBD2 (6 bases). This CDR3 comprises 15 residues. Germline V gene sequence: CDR1 MDHEN, CDR2 SYDVKM. With 6 bases removed from V and 5 bases from J, the gap between germline ends came to 19 bases. The DNA for the CDR3 is TGTGCCAGCAGCCCCGGGACTGGGACGGTCGAGACCCAGTACTTC. Protein product: CASSPGTGTVETQYF.